This T cell receptor (beta chain) stems from a study of identical twins (dated by TCRdb to the mid-2010s). A note on the overall study: TCR alpha and beta repertoires from monozygotic twins, unrelated adults of various ages and cord blood were deep-sequenced to test whether fetal clonotypes persist. To rule out contamination, the twin experiments were replicated at different times with different library preparation protocols.

The library was generated by 5' RACE. Reads for this sample came from an Illumina HiSeq 2000. Template switching added a universal primer binding site, and the final cDNA carried a unique molecular identifier that allowed TCR cDNA molecules to be counted accurately. Specific primers in the conserved constant-segment region were used to synthesize first-strand cDNA for the TCR alpha and beta chains. To control for contamination, every cDNA library carried two barcodes: a SMART-Mk sample barcode plus Illumina barcodes. TruSeq adapter sequences and Illumina sample barcodes were added in two successive PCR steps. The Illumina HiSeq platform was used with custom primers to sequence TCR alpha and beta cDNA libraries. The published analysis was carried out like this. MiGEC was used to process raw reads and extract unique molecular identifiers, and MiXCR was used to find CDR3 positions. For each individual, recombination models were inferred using an EM algorithm with the repgenHMM and IGoR tools. Shared clonotypes were analyzed with the tcR package in R, and sharing was normalized by the product of cloneset sizes. To study raw recombination free of thymic and clonal selection effects, out-of-frame nonproductive sequences were analyzed. TCRdb handled the public reads itself, with Q25 trimming in fastp and clone calling in MiXCR, and kept productive beta chains. Entries that share a CDR3 protein sequence are merged under the most common genes and DNA. TCRdb, not the original authors, processed these V and J calls. Present in this sample are a few hundred thousand distinct CDR3 sequences, 9.6% of which were seen just once. Roughly 3% of the sample is in the top ten clones.

In the case of this clonotype: Its antigen target is currently unknown. Within one base of it there is no much larger clone, and no base qualities were kept.

Only healthy Caucasian donors were included. The twin cohort consisted of three pairs of female monozygotic twins, all aged about 18 to 29 years. Peripheral blood mononuclear cells were used as the source from which RNA for TCR libraries was isolated. Overall study results and their limits: Compared with coincidental sharing between unrelated individuals, out-of-frame TCR alpha sequences shared between twins had an excess of sequences with low generation probability. Abundant cord blood beta clonotypes had fewer insertions, young adult naive repertoires showed a similar but weaker trend, and memory repertoires showed no such trend. Invariant T cells such as MAIT and iNKT could partly confound zero-insertion analyses, though diverse VJ usage argued against this for most clonotypes. Recombination models systematically underestimated out-of-frame TCR alpha sharing in monozygotic twins but agreed with sharing between unrelated individuals. Conclusions relied on cross-sectional statistical analysis, since the same donors could not be followed over many years. The excess sharing between twins in beta out-of-frame sequences was weaker because fewer shared sequences reduced the signal-to-noise ratio.

This same sample was also taken into another study, of yellow fever vaccine responses in identical twins. Drawing on the second study: The authors reported that the T cell response to vaccination in identical twins appeared partly convergent and partly personalized. In the study, vaccine-responding T cell clones were precisely tracked in identical twins.

Material: PBMCs. The receptor comes from a woman younger than 30 in good health.

The nucleotide sequence is TGTGCCAGCAGCCCCCCTGGTGAGGCCACGCGCGAGCAGTTCTTC. Translated, this gives CASSPPGEATREQFF. The chain joins TRBV4-2 to TRBJ2-1; no confident D gene assignment can be made. V gives up 4 bases and J gives up 10 bases, and the segment between their germline ends measures 20 bases. The CDR3, cysteine through phenylalanine, is 15 amino acids long. Just the 45-base CDR3 DNA is kept, in frame starting at base 1. CDR1 and CDR2 are drawn from the germline V gene: LGHNA, YNFKEQ.